The source of this TCR beta chain is a study of human T cells and chemical hapten exposure. Study-wide findings and caveats: No change in TCRs above 1 in 1000 frequency was produced by DPC sensitization.

This clonotype was seen repeatedly, ten times or more. Its target is unknown. The library tagged each cDNA molecule with unique molecular identifiers. TCRdb reprocessed the RACE reads with MiXCR, giving one entry per CDR3 protein. Here the sample spans about 82,000 distinct CDR3 sequences, around 7% being singletons. Regarding time point: patch test 2, 6 weeks after DPC sensitization. Treatment indicated: therapeutic diphenylcyclopropenone sensitization with weekly scalp DPC. The origin of this receptor is a woman aged 25-40 years with alopecia areata. Some clones in this sample may be carry-over from other donors' samples. Sequences were derived from whole blood, sampled in connection with sensitization to the hapten diphenylcyclopropenone (DPC).

The CDR3 is CASKSLSSTDTQYF. CDR3 bases: TGTGCCAGCAAGAGCTTGTCGAGCACAGATACGCAGTATTTT. The rearrangement uses TRBV7-9 and TRBJ2-3; D remains unclear. Trimming shortened V by 7 bases and J by 0 bases, and 11 bases separated the two germline ends. The CDR3 totals 14 residues. Per germline, CDR1 SEHNR and CDR2 FQNEAQ (reference sequence).